This T cell receptor beta chain was documented in a study of cytomegalovirus exposure and HLA in healthy donors. General study findings and limits: In vitro checks showed that a few CMV-associated chains really do target CMV antigens. The study designated over 150 TCR beta chains cytomegalovirus-associated. Within the data, a cluster of highly shared sequence variants was likely a sequencing artifact. Later analysis suggested links between common viral pathogens and several top significant clusters.

A multiplex PCR was run with 60 Vbeta primers and 13 Jbeta primers. Assay: immunoSEQ multiplex PCR; the TCRdb copy retains only in-frame clones and omits some. The sample has approximately 190,000 clones, 83% seen once. As regards this clone: Its antigen remains unknown.

CDR1 and CDR2 (germline): SGHAT, FQNNGV. CDR3 size: 16 residues. V was clipped by 0 bases and J by 1 base, with 11 bases between them. Specimen: PBMCs. This chain connects TRBV11-2 to TRBJ2-3, with D maybe TRBD1 (6 bases). The clonotype comes from a man between 40 and 49 years old in good health and CMV-seropositive. The chain's CDR3 is CASSLDSAGGTDTQYF. CDR3 DNA sequence: TGTGCCAGCAGCTTAGATTCTGCAGGGGGCACAGATACGCAGTATTTT.